This T cell receptor (beta chain) comes out of a study of blood T cell repertoires in COVID-19. Germline V gene data show CDR1 as SGHAT and CDR2 as FQNNGV. This CDR3 comprises 14 residues. Trimming at V came to 5 bases and at J to 0 bases, leaving 4 bases not matched to a gene. Assay: immunoSEQ multiplex PCR; the TCRdb copy retains only in-frame clones and omits some. The table lists around 260,000 clones, less than 90% of them singletons. The sequence came from a man aged 55 to 70 who had recovered from COVID-19. Sequencing was performed on peripheral blood. The V call is TRBV11-2, the J call TRBJ2-7; 7 nucleotides match TRBD1. The CDR3 nucleotides are TGTGCCAGCAGCCCGGGACAGCGCTCCTACGAGCAGTACTTC. Translating gives CASSPGQRSYEQYF.